The clone carrying this T cell receptor (beta chain) was observed a handful of times. As yet, its antigen is unknown. Treatment meaning: roughly 10-day PBMC culture with coronavirus spike peptide pools or control peptides (ViraFEST assay). CD4+ T-cell collection from the unexposed donor predated the COVID-19 pandemic (2011-2018). The entry originates in a study of vaccination and CD4 T cells after COVID-19. The CDR3 runs to 12 residues. V was shortened by 7 bases and J by 0 bases, with 7 bases between the two germline ends. The V gene's germline CDR1 is SNHLY and CDR2 FYNNEI. Sequencing of the DNA from cultured CD4+ T cells was carried out with the Oncomine TCR Beta short-read assay. Cultures of CD4+ T cells served as the source for extracting genomic DNA. TCRdb analysed the PCR reads with MiXCR anew, one entry per CDR3 protein. Among about 9,000 distinct CDR3 sequences listed, approximately 28% were seen once.

The chain joins TRBV2 to TRBJ2-7, with a possible D match to TRBD2 (5 bases). This clonotype originated in a human donor in good health. The sequencing input was CD4+ T cells from blood, cultured in vitro. The CDR3: CASISGSYEQYF. DNA for the CDR3: TGTGCCAGCATAAGCGGCTCCTACGAGCAGTACTTC.